What follows are 26 T cell receptor beta chains derived from one specimen sequenced in a study of regulatory T cells in long-lasting Graves disease. To make TCR beta libraries, researchers used iRepertoire HTBI primers and Arm-PCR of CDR3 regions. TCRdb reanalysed the multiplex PCR reads using MiXCR and keeps one entry per CDR3 protein. The table has almost 350,000 distinct CDR3 sequences, roughly a fifth seen once. The time point: persistent/refractory GD, antithyroid drugs over 5 years with positive TRAb. Isolated PBMC RNA provided the starting material for the TCR library. This specimen was peripheral blood mononuclear cells (PBMCs), taken when the disease was refractory, from a patient treated with antithyroid drugs. The receptors originated from a female donor with Graves disease.

This clonotype has a handful of counts. The chain carries TRBV20-1 and TRBJ2-5; D possibly corresponds to TRBD1 (5 bases). Per germline, CDR1 DFQATT and CDR2 SNEGSKA (reference sequence). The CDR3 length is 15 residues. V was shortened by 0 bases and J by 4 bases, with 15 bases between the two germline ends. The CDR3 reads CSARDPGWYGETQYF. CDR3 nucleotides: TGCAGTGCTAGAGATCCAGGGTGGTATGGAGAGACCCAGTACTTC.

This clonotype occurred a few times. This chain joins TRBV20-1 and TRBJ2-5; 8 bases align to TRBD2. Per the germline V gene, CDR1 is DFQATT and CDR2 is SNEGSKA (reference sequence). CDR3 length: 15 amino acids. With V trimmed by 1 base and J by 4 bases, 8 bases remained unmatched. The CDR3 reads CSARVPAGAAETQYF. CDR3 DNA: TGCAGTGCTAGAGTTCCAGCGGGAGCGGCAGAGACCCAGTACTTC.

This clonotype was recorded a few times. V is TRBV6-5 and J is TRBJ2-7, with D perhaps matching TRBD2 (7 bases). The ends were cut back, 0 bases at V and 5 bases at J, with 14 bases in the middle. CDR3 length equals 15 residues. Germline V CDR1 and CDR2: MNHEY, SVGAGI. In DNA, the CDR3 is TGTGCCAGCAGTTACTCGATTGCGGGGGCCGACGAGCAGTACTTC. It is translated as CASSYSIAGADEQYF.

This clonotype was recorded many times. The chain uses TRBV7-2 and TRBJ2-7; 8 nucleotides match TRBD2. CDR3 size: 14 residues. The junction had 5 bases not matched to a gene; V was cut back by 5 bases and J by 2 bases. Germline V gene lookup returns CDR1 SGHTA and CDR2 FQGNSA. CDR3 loop: CASSPSGGPYEQYF. The CDR3 nucleotides are TGTGCCAGCAGCCCGAGCGGGGGTCCCTACGAGCAGTACTTC.

The chain carries TRBV20-1 and TRBJ1-4; no clear D. Germline assignment: CDR1 DFQATT and CDR2 SNEGSKA (reference sequence). Trimming took 1 base from V and 7 from J, leaving 4 bases between them. CDR3 size: 11 residues. The CDR3 DNA sequence: TGCAGTGCTAGAGGTGCTGAAAAACTGTTTTTT. Translation gives CSARGAEKLFF.

This clonotype occurred many times. The V and J genes are TRBV12-3 or TRBV12-4 and TRBJ1-1; 7 bases are a match to TRBD1. V was clipped by 6 bases and J by 9 bases; unmatched bases: 13. The CDR3 spans 14 residues. The CDR3 DNA reads TGTGCCAGCAGACCAAGTGGACAGGCAGAAAAAGCTTTCTTT. Its translation: CASRPSGQAEKAFF.

V and J are TRBV12-3 or TRBV12-4 and TRBJ2-3; possibly TRBD1 for D (5 bases). V lost 3 bases to trimming and J lost 4 bases, with 14 bases between them. The CDR3 spans 15 residues. DNA of the CDR3: TGTGCCAGCAGTTTTAGGGGTAAAGGGTCAGATACGCAGTATTTT. Its protein is CASSFRGKGSDTQYF.

This clonotype was recorded a few times. The chain is built from TRBV18 and TRBJ2-2, with D uncertain. The CDR3 extends over 15 amino acids. V lost 2 bases to trimming and J lost 6 bases, with 13 bases between them. CDR1 and CDR2 from the germline V gene are KGHSH and LQKENI. The CDR3: CASSPVLPEAGELFF. The CDR3 region has the DNA TGTGCCAGCTCACCAGTTCTGCCAGAGGCCGGGGAGCTGTTTTTT.

This clonotype was observed at least ten times. V is TRBV6-1 and J is TRBJ2-7; possible D gene TRBD2, 6 bases. V was clipped by 7 bases and J by 2 bases, with 18 bases between them. There are 15 residues in the CDR3. CDR1 and CDR2 (germline): MNHNS, SASEGT. CDR3 DNA sequence: TGTGCCAGCAAACTCGACAGTTGGGGGGCCTACGAGCAGTACTTC. This sequence encodes CASKLDSWGAYEQYF.

V is TRBV5-1 and J is TRBJ2-3; D ambiguous. Between the trimmed V and J ends, which lost 1 base and 7 bases, there was a span of 28 bases. The germline V gene has CDR1 SGHRS and CDR2 YFSETQ. The CDR3 spans 19 residues. CDR3 nucleotides: TGCGCCAGCAGCTTGAATAGGTCTAGTCCCTTCCAACGCAGTTATACGCAGTATTTT. It encodes CASSLNRSSPFQRSYTQYF.

The chain uses TRBV5-6 and TRBJ1-2, with D maybe TRBD1 (5 bases). Deletions cut 2 bases from V and 4 bases from J, with 15 bases between. The CDR3 extends over 15 amino acids. Germline CDR1 and CDR2: SGHDT and YYEEEE. CDR3 nucleotide sequence: TGTGCCAGCAGCTTAATGGTCCAGGGACCCTATGGCTACACCTTC. This encodes CASSLMVQGPYGYTF.

At least ten counts were recorded for this clonotype. The V gene is TRBV6-1, the J gene TRBJ2-5; 7 bases map to TRBD2. The germline CDR1 and CDR2 sequences are MNHNS and SASEGT. The CDR3 sequence is 15 residues long. With V trimmed by 7 bases and J by 4 bases, 12 bases remained unmatched. The CDR3 DNA reads TGTGCCAGCACCGTCCGACTAGCCGGAGGAGAGACCCAGTACTTC. This gives the protein CASTVRLAGGETQYF.

Comments on this clonotype: One end of the junction fails to match germline, which may point to a read error. V usage is TRBV6-5 and J usage is TRBJ2-6; D is perhaps TRBD2 (6 bases). The CDR3 loop spans 18 amino acids. Germline CDR1 reads MNHEY; CDR2 reads SVGAGI. CDR3 loop: CTSSYSGSPRSGANVLTF. CDR3 coding DNA: TGTACCAGCAGTTATAGCGGCAGTCCCCGCTCTGGGGCCAACGTCCTGACTTTC.

The V gene is TRBV25-1, the J gene TRBJ1-1; D remains ambiguous. The ends were cut back, 3 bases at V and 4 bases at J, with 18 bases in the middle. There are 16 residues in the CDR3. Germline CDR1 reads MGHDK; CDR2 reads SYGVNS. The CDR3 nucleotides read TGTGCCAGCAGTGACAACGGAAGATTCATGAGCACTGAAGCTTTCTTT. Protein: CASSDNGRFMSTEAFF.

The chain employs TRBV12-3 or TRBV12-4 and TRBJ2-7; 13 nucleotides agree with TRBD2. CDR3 length: 16 amino acids. Germline trimming cut 4 bases from V and 6 bases from J; bases unmatched to any gene: 9. Here the CDR3 reads CASSYTPGLAGTEQYF. The CDR3 DNA reads TGTGCCAGCAGTTACACACCGGGACTAGCGGGGACCGAGCAGTACTTC.

There are a few counts of this clonotype. V is TRBV20-1 and J is TRBJ1-1; the D is unclear. The CDR3 extends over 13 amino acids. Germline V gene lookup returns CDR1 DFQATT and CDR2 SNEGSKA (reference sequence). V lost 0 bases and J lost 6, with 11 bases in between. This CDR3 reads CSARESLAPEAFF. For the CDR3, the DNA is TGCAGTGCTAGAGAGTCCCTAGCGCCTGAAGCTTTCTTT.

This clonotype came up many times. The chain is built from TRBV10-2 and TRBJ1-6; 8 bases agree with TRBD1. The junction had 5 bases not matched to a gene; V was cut back by 5 bases and J by 8 bases. Per germline, CDR1 WSHSY and CDR2 SAAADI. The CDR3 covers 14 residues. In nucleotides, the CDR3 is TGCGCCAGCAGTCGACAGGGGCGGGATTCACCCCTCCACTTT. This encodes CASSRQGRDSPLHF.

This clonotype has at least ten counts. Compared with germline, one end of the junction differs, possibly owing to a read error. The chain has TRBV20-1 and TRBJ2-7; the match to TRBD2 covers 11 bases. The V gene's germline CDR1 is DFQATT and CDR2 SNEGSKA (reference sequence). The CDR3 has 11 residues. The CDR3 spells CSARSGRAVVF. The CDR3 bases are TGCAGTGCTCGTAGCGGGAGGGCGGTGGTCTTC.

This clonotype appeared many times. The chain joins TRBV3-1 to TRBJ1-2, with D maybe TRBD1 (6 bases). Germline V gene sequence: CDR1 LGHDT, CDR2 YNNKEL (reference sequence). With 4 bases removed from V and 7 bases from J, the gap between germline ends came to 19 bases. CDR3 length equals 15 residues. DNA for the CDR3: TGTGCCAGCAGCCCCACAGGGATCCGGGTGTTTGGCTACACCTTC. Its translation is CASSPTGIRVFGYTF. Complete variable domain (other parts from reference TRBV3-1 and TRBJ1-2): DTAVSQTPKYLVTQMGNDKSIKCEQNLGHDTMYWYKQDSKKFLKIMFSYNNKELIINETVPNRFSPKSPDKAHLNLHINSLELGDSAVYFCASSPTGIRVFGYTFGSGTRLTVV.

In this sample, this clonotype turned up a few times. This chain uses TRBV5-1 with TRBJ2-2; D uncertain. Germline CDR1 SGHRS, CDR2 YFSETQ. V gave up 3 bases and J gave up 3 bases, with 9 bases separating them. The CDR3 extends over 14 amino acids. CDR3 protein: CASSSRPDTGELFF. The DNA of the CDR3 is TGCGCCAGCAGCTCCAGGCCGGACACCGGGGAGCTGTTTTTT.

A few counts support this clonotype. V is TRBV30 and J is TRBJ1-2, with D maybe TRBD1 (6 bases). With 4 bases removed from V and 7 bases from J, the gap between germline ends came to 10 bases. Germline CDR1 is GTSNPN and CDR2 is SVGIG (reference sequence). The CDR3 has 11 residues. The CDR3: CAWNRVSGYTF. CDR3 nucleotide sequence: TGTGCCTGGAACAGGGTTTCTGGCTACACCTTC.

This clonotype was recorded a few times. J is TRBJ2-7 and V is TRBV19; TRBD1 matches 9 bases. V lost 6 bases and J lost 6; bases outside the gene matches: 12. The CDR3 has 15 residues. Germline V gene lookup returns CDR1 LNHDA and CDR2 SQIVND (reference sequence). CDR3 residues: CASSIQGASPGEQYF. DNA for the CDR3: TGTGCCAGTAGCATACAGGGGGCTTCCCCCGGCGAGCAGTACTTC. The full variable domain, completed using reference TRBV19 and TRBJ2-7, is DGGITQSPKYLFRKEGQNVTLSCEQNLNHDAMYWYRQDPGQGLRLIYYSQIVNDFQKGDIAEGYSVSREKKESFPLTVTSAQKNPTAFYLCASSIQGASPGEQYFGPGTRLTVT.

This clonotype was recorded a few times. V and J are TRBV7-9 and TRBJ2-5; tentatively, D is TRBD2 (5 bases). Trimming shortened V by 5 bases and J by 1 base, and 11 bases separated the two germline ends. Germline V lookup: CDR1 SEHNR, CDR2 FQNEAQ (reference sequence). The CDR3 length is 14 residues. CDR3 sequence: CASSIPRGQETQYF. CDR3 bases: TGTGCCAGCAGCATACCCCGGGGCCAAGAGACCCAGTACTTC.

This clonotype has at least ten counts. At one boundary the junction diverges from the germline segment, which might be a read error. V gene TRBV7-7 combines with J gene TRBJ2-5; 8 bases match TRBD2. The CDR3 runs 14 residues. Germline CDR1 SSHAT, CDR2 FNYEAQ (reference sequence). The CDR3 bases are TGTGCTAGCAGCCCGGGACTAGTCCAAGAGACCCAGTACTTC. Translated: CASSPGLVQETQYF.

This clonotype was seen many times. V usage is TRBV6-1 and J usage is TRBJ1-1, with D tentatively TRBD1 (5 bases). The V gene lost 3 bases and the J gene lost 0 bases, with 11 bases spanning the gap. The CDR3 has 15 amino acids. Germline CDR1 is MNHNS and CDR2 is SASEGT. In nucleotides, the CDR3 is TGTGCCAGCAGTGATACAGGAAGCATGAACACTGAAGCTTTCTTT. Protein sequence: CASSDTGSMNTEAFF.

The genes are TRBV6-1 and TRBJ2-1, with D perhaps TRBD2 (5 bases). This CDR3 has 15 residues. V was trimmed by 8 bases and J by 5 bases, leaving 19 bases between them. From germline, CDR1 is MNHNS and CDR2 SASEGT. Here the CDR3 DNA reads TGTGCCAGCGGCGAATGCGGGTTAGAACACAATGAGCAGTTCTTC. Encoded protein: CASGECGLEHNEQFF.